One and the same sample provided the 10 T cell receptor beta chains below, sequenced in a study of T cells in Graves' hyperthyroidism and ophthalmopathy. RNA transcripts were the template for amplifying TCR beta CDR3 regions. With the HTBI primer set, the TCR CDR3 went through a first round of RT-PCR. TCRdb analysed the multiplex PCR reads with MiXCR anew, one entry per CDR3 protein. The sample carries 500,000 to 750,000 distinct CDR3 sequences, around a sixth recorded once. Sequenced input: blood. Receptor source: a woman aged 25 to 39 with Graves' hyperthyroidism.

The V gene is TRBV6-1, the J gene TRBJ2-1, with no clear D. This CDR3 region has 16 residues. Germline loops: CDR1 MNHNS, CDR2 SASEGT. Trimming took 7 bases from V and 6 from J, leaving 22 bases between them. In nucleotides, the CDR3 is TGTGCCAGCACCAATTCGGCAGGTACACTTACCAATGAGCAGTTCTTC. Residues: CASTNSAGTLTNEQFF.

The CDR3 sequence: CASSSRTGVGGTSSGANVLTF. The DNA for the CDR3 is TGTGCCAGCAGCTCACGAACCGGGGTAGGAGGAACTAGCTCTGGGGCCAACGTCCTGACTTTC. The rearrangement uses TRBV7-9 and TRBJ2-6; D is perhaps TRBD2 (5 bases). This CDR3 is built from 21 residues. Germline V gene sequence: CDR1 SEHNR, CDR2 FQNEAQ (reference sequence). Trimming pared 4 bases from V and 0 bases from J, leaving 25 bases between.

This clonotype has at least ten counts. The chain couples TRBV27 to TRBJ2-7; tentatively, D is TRBD2 (7 bases). Germline V gene data show CDR1 as MNHEY and CDR2 as SMNVEV (reference sequence). The CDR3 runs to 14 residues. V was cut by 3 bases and J by 6 bases, with 15 bases left in between. CDR3 protein: CASSLGGGQGEQYF. CDR3 in DNA: TGTGCCAGCAGTTTGGGGGGGGGGCAAGGCGAGCAGTACTTC.

This clonotype was seen at least ten times. The chain couples TRBV5-1 to TRBJ1-1; 7 bases are shared with TRBD1. CDR1 and CDR2 (germline): SGHRS, YFSETQ. J lost 3 bases, V lost 4 bases, and 9 bases had no gene match. The CDR3 is made up of 15 amino acids. The CDR3 region is CASSGYRGGHTEAFF. CDR3 nucleotides: TGCGCCAGCAGCGGATACAGGGGTGGCCACACTGAAGCTTTCTTT.

The rearrangement joins TRBV18 to TRBJ1-2; 9 positions agree with TRBD1. The CDR3 extends over 15 amino acids. The V segment lost 4 bases and the J segment 3 bases; nucleotides outside the gene matches: 6. Germline V CDR1 and CDR2: KGHSH, LQKENI. The CDR3 loop is CASSLRTGDDYGYTF. For the CDR3, the DNA is TGTGCCAGCTCACTTAGGACAGGGGACGACTATGGCTACACCTTC.

This clonotype was observed many times. The gene calls are TRBV5-1 and TRBJ2-1; maybe TRBD2 (6 bases). This CDR3 is built from 15 residues. V was trimmed by 5 bases and J by 8 bases, leaving 20 bases between them. Per germline, CDR1 SGHRS and CDR2 YFSETQ. The CDR3 loop is CASRPAGTAVDEQFF. DNA for the CDR3: TGCGCCAGCAGACCGGCCGGGACTGCTGTGGATGAGCAGTTCTTC.

The table lists this clonotype with many counts. V usage is TRBV3-1 and J usage is TRBJ1-2; D is perhaps TRBD1 (6 bases). From germline, CDR1 is LGHDT and CDR2 YNNKEL (reference sequence). The V and J ends lost 0 bases and 4 bases respectively, with 12 bases between them. The CDR3 runs 15 residues. CDR3 sequence: CASSQDYRGGYGYTF. The CDR3 DNA reads TGTGCCAGCAGCCAAGATTATCGAGGGGGCTATGGCTACACCTTC.

This clonotype was picked up many times. The J gene is TRBJ2-1, the V gene TRBV20-1, with D unclear. Deletions cut 5 bases from V and 0 bases from J, with 11 bases between. CDR1 is DFQATT, CDR2 SNEGSKA, per germline (reference sequence). The CDR3 extends over 14 amino acids. This chain's CDR3 is CSASRLSSYNEQFF. CDR3 bases: TGCAGTGCTTCTCGCCTAAGCTCCTACAATGAGCAGTTCTTC.

This clonotype showed up many times. This chain joins TRBV4-1 and TRBJ1-2; D is unresolved. Germline CDR1 reads MGHRA; CDR2 reads YSYEKL. V was cut by 1 base and J by 4 bases, with 7 bases left in between. This CDR3 spans 13 amino acids. The CDR3 sequence is CASSQAVSYGYTF. The DNA for the CDR3 is TGCGCCAGCAGCCAAGCAGTCAGCTATGGCTACACCTTC.

Note on this clonotype: It may be a read error: a sequence one base away is much more abundant. The J gene is TRBJ2-1, the V gene TRBV10-3, with a possible D match to TRBD1 (5 bases). CDR3 size: 14 residues. V was clipped by 8 bases and J by 5 bases, with 16 bases between them. Germline V gene sequence: CDR1 ENHRY, CDR2 SYGVKD. CDR3 sequence: CAIAPSQDNNEQFF. Written as DNA, the CDR3 is TGTGCCATCGCGCCTTCACAGGACAACAATGAGCAGTTCTTC.